This TCR beta chain was identified in a study of T cells expressing NK-cell markers. Whole-study context: Among eight sequenced donors, seven carried HCMV seropositivity while one was seronegative. Regarding the study as a whole: Of CD8+ T cells, 1.0-7.0% belonged to dominant NKG2C+ clonotypes in several donors. These clonotypes additionally ranked first within the CD3+CD56-NKG2C+ fraction of a few donors.

Looked up from germline, CDR1 is MDHEN and CDR2 is SYDVKM. The CDR3 has 15 residues. In generating TCR beta cDNA, 5'RACE template switching with UMIs was used. Each CDR3 protein gets one entry in TCRdb, which reprocessed the 5' RACE reads and gives no DNA. The listing contains about 21,000 distinct CDR3 sequences. Worth noting for this clonotype: What it binds is not known.

This clonotype was sampled from a man aged 18-75 years in good health. Source material: blood T cells: a sorted CD56 or NKG2C T cell subset, CD4+ or CD8+ T cells, or bulk PBMC T cells (not recorded which). The V call is TRBV28, the J call TRBJ2-7; TCRdb selects TRBD1, and the lack of DNA leaves this call unchecked. The CDR3 is CASSSGTGSSYEQYF.